This T cell receptor (beta chain) emerged from a study of cytomegalovirus exposure and HLA in healthy donors. Germline V gene data show CDR1 as SGHTA and CDR2 as FQGTGA. The germline V and J ends were trimmed by 3 bases and 5 bases, with 8 bases remaining between them. CDR3 length equals 12 residues. Study findings and constraints: Most of the TCR beta V segments (in an earlier analysis) were productive either about 90% or about 30% of the time. Excluded: some indistinguishable V segments such as TRBV6-2 and TRBV6-3.

Note on this clone: Antigen unknown.

When sampled, the donors appeared nominally healthy, though they likely had unrecorded immune exposures. With 60 Vbeta and 13 Jbeta primers, the PCR was carried out. Sequencing was performed with immunoSEQ multiplex PCR; in TCRdb, only in-frame clones are kept and a portion is missing. The sample gives over 250,000 clones, just over 70% of which show up once; 2% to 2.5% is in the top ten. This TCR derives from a female donor in good health and CMV-seronegative. The sequencing sample was made of PBMCs. The chain joins TRBV7-3 to TRBJ2-7; D may be TRBD1 (6 bases). The chain's CDR3 is CASSLAGDEQYF. The CDR3 bases are TGTGCCAGCAGCTTGGCAGGGGACGAGCAGTACTTC.